The rows below give T cell receptor beta chains drawn from one sample of a study of CD8+ T cells in alopecia areata. Only in-frame clones appear in the TCRdb table, and some are missing; sequencing was by immunoSEQ multiplex PCR. The table includes 200,000 to 250,000 clones, about 60% detected once. Specimen: CD4+ T cells sorted from blood, collected at week 0. The origin of the receptors is a human donor with alopecia areata. Each CDR3 is given with its conserved first and last residue.

CASSGLGQGEGAQYF	15	TRBJ2-5	TRBV9
CASSGPEWGSYEQYF	15	TRBJ2-7	TRBV5-1
CASSLGGGNQPQHF	14	TRBJ1-5	TRBV5-4
CASSNNRDRTYGYTF	15	TRBJ1-2	TRBV11-2
CAIGRGDTGELFF	13	TRBJ2-2	TRBV10-3
CAWCRVLEGTDTQYF	15	TRBJ2-3	TRBV30
CASSGGPGANVLTF	14	TRBJ2-6	TRBV25-1
CAWSVGGTASYEQYF	15	TRBJ2-7	TRBV30
CSVVGRGSRMNTEAFF	16	TRBJ1-1	TRBV29-1
CASSPVQGRSTDTQYF	16	TRBJ2-3	TRBV11-2
CASSQESLAKNIQYF	15	TRBJ2-4	TRBV14
CASSLTHPYQPQHF	14	TRBJ1-5	TRBV27
CASGSKRESTQYF	13	TRBJ2-3	TRBV5-1
CAISESIGIAYEQYF	15	TRBJ2-7	TRBV10-3
CASLRTSGRYEQFF	14	TRBJ2-1	TRBV7-8
CATSRDIWPYGYTF	14	TRBJ1-2	TRBV15
CASSGRTSTQYF	12	TRBJ2-3	TRBV25-1
CAFNPGTINEQFF	13	TRBJ2-1	TRBV30
CASSLGASEAFF	12	TRBJ1-1	TRBV25-1
CSHGAQKNTEAFF	13	TRBJ1-1	TRBV29-1
CAWSAAPTNYGYTF	14	TRBJ1-2	TRBV30
CASSQEETVAAPYEQYF	17	TRBJ2-7	TRBV4-2
CSAREGRELFF	11	TRBJ2-2	TRBV20-1
CACGRSRSSYEQYF	14	TRBJ2-7	TRBV30
CSLGRGNTEAFF	12	TRBJ1-1	TRBV29-1
CSVDQDNPTSEAFF	14	TRBJ1-1	TRBV29-1
CASSPQIPGHPPANNEQFF	19	TRBJ2-1	TRBV9
CATKGGGAINEQFF	14	TRBJ2-1	TRBV10-2
CASSPDARQGKFF	13	TRBJ2-1	TRBV7-2
CSVEVSVNTEAFF	13	TRBJ1-1	TRBV29-1
CASSAQGNTIYF	12	TRBJ1-3	TRBV14
CAWSWGRANGQPQHF	15	TRBJ1-5	TRBV30
CAWSPPAPGRFF	12	TRBJ2-1	TRBV30
CASSYTAQSSYEQYF	15	TRBJ2-7	TRBV6-6
CASRKREGSYEQYF	14	TRBJ2-7	TRBV5-1
CASSQERTKGAHGTQYF	17	TRBJ2-3	TRBV4-1
CASSYSVGSNQPQHF	15	TRBJ1-5	TRBV6-5
CSAERSYEQYF	11	TRBJ2-7	TRBV20-1
CASSEFGAGGYNEQFF	16	TRBJ2-1	TRBV25-1
CASTSRGGTDTQYF	14	TRBJ2-3	TRBV6-1
CAWSVRRSGANVLTF	15	TRBJ2-6	TRBV30
CASSIRASSYNEQFF	15	TRBJ2-1	TRBV7-9
CASSLPGQGAYEQYF	15	TRBJ2-7	TRBV18
CSVDRLGNPYNEQFF	15	TRBJ2-1	TRBV29-1
CASSFTSGRNSYNEQFF	17	TRBJ2-1	TRBV7-2
CASSLTQGVRETQYF	15	TRBJ2-5	TRBV7-9
CAWISAGGVYEQYF	14	TRBJ2-7	TRBV30
CASSGPSPWTGELFF	15	TRBJ2-2	TRBV6-5
CASSPSDRRETQYF	14	TRBJ2-5	TRBV25-1